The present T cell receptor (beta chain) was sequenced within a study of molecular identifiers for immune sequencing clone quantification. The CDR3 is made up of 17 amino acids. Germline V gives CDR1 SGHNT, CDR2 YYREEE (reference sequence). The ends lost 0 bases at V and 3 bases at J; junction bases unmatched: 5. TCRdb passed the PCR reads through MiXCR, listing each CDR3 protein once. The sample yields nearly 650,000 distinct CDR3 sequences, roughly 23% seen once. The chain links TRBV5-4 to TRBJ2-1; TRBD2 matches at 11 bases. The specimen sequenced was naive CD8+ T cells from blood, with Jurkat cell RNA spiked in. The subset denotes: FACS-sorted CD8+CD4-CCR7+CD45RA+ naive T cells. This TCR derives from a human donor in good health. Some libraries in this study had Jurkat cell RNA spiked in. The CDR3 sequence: CASSLATSGGYYNEQFF. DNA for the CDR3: TGTGCCAGCAGCTTGGCTACTAGCGGGGGTTACTACAATGAGCAGTTCTTC.